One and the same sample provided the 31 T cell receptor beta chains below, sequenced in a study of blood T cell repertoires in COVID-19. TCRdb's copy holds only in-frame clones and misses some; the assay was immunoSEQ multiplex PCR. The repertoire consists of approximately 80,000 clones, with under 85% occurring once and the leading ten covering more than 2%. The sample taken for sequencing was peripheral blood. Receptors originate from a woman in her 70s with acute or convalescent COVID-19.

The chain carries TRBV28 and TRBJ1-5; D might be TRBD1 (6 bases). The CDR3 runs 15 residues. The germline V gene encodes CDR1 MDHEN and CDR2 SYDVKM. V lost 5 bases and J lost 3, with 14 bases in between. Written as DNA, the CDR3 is TGTGCCAGCAGTCCCACGGGGGGCGCCAATCAGCCCCAGCATTTT. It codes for CASSPTGGANQPQHF.

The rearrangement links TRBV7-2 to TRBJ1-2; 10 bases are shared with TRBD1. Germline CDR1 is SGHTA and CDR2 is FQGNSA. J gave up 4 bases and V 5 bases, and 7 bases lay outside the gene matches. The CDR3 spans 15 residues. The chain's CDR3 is CASSTAGTGVYGYTF. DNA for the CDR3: TGTGCCAGCAGCACCGCCGGGACAGGGGTCTATGGCTACACCTTC.

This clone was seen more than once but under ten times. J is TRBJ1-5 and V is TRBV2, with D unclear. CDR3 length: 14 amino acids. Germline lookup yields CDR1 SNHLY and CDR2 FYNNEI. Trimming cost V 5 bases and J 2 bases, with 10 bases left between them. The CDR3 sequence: CASSTLRGNQPQHF. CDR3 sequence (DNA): TGTGCCAGCAGTACCTTGAGGGGCAATCAGCCCCAGCATTTT.

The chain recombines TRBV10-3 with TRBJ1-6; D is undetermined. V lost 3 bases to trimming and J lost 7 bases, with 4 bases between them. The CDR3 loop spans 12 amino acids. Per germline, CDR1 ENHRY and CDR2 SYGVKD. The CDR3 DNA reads TGTGCCATCAGTGAACAGAATTCACCCCTCCACTTT. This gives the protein CAISEQNSPLHF.

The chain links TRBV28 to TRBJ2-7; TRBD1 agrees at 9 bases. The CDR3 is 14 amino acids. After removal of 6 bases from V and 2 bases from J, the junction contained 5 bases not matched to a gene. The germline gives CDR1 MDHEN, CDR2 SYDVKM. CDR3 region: CASRAGTGPYEQYF. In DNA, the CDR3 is TGTGCCAGCAGGGCCGGGACAGGGCCCTACGAGCAGTACTTC.

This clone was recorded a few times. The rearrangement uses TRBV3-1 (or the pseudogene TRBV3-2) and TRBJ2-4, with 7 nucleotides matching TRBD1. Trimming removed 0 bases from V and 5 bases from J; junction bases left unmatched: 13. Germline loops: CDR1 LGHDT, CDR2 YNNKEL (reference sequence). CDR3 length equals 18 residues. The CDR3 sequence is CASSQDSFPTGAQNIQYF. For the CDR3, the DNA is TGTGCCAGCAGCCAAGATTCCTTCCCCACAGGGGCACAAAACATTCAGTACTTC.

CDR3 amino acids: CASSFLIQGNEQYF. The CDR3 DNA is TGTGCCAGCAGCTTCTTGATACAGGGGAACGAGCAGTACTTC. The rearrangement uses TRBV7-8 and TRBJ2-7, with 7 positions matching TRBD1. After removal of 3 bases from V and 5 bases from J, the junction contained 7 bases not matched to a gene. This CDR3 region has 14 residues. Germline V lookup: CDR1 SGHVS, CDR2 FQNEAQ. The variable domain in full, completed from reference TRBV7-8 and TRBJ2-7, reads GAGVSQSPRYKVAKRGQDVALRCDPISGHVSLFWYQQALGQGPEFLTYFQNEAQLDKSGLPSDRFFAERPEGSVSTLKIQRTQQEDSAVYLCASSFLIQGNEQYFGPGTRLTVT.

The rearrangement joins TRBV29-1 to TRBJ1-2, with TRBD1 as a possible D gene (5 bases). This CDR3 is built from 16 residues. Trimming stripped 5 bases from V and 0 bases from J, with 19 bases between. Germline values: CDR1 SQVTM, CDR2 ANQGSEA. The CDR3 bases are TGCAGCGTTAAAAAATCCCAGGGTGACCCTAACTATGGCTACACCTTC. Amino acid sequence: CSVKKSQGDPNYGYTF.

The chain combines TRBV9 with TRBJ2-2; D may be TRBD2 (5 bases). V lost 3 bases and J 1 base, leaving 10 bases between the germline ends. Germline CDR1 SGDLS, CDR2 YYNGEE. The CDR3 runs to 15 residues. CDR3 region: CASSDVTKNTGELFF. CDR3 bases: TGTGCCAGCAGCGACGTGACTAAGAACACCGGGGAGCTGTTTTTT.

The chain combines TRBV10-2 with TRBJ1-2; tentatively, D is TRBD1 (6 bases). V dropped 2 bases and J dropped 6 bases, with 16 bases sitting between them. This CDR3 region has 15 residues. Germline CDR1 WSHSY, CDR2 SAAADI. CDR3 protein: CASSEGQGNIDGYTF. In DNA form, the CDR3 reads TGCGCCAGCAGTGAGGGCCAGGGGAACATTGATGGCTACACCTTC.

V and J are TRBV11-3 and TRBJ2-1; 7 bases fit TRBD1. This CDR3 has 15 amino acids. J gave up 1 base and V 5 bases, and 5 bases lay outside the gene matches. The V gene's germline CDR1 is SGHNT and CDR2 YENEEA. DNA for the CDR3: TGTGCCAGCAGCCCCGGACAGGCTTCCTACAATGAGCAGTTCTTC. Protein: CASSPGQASYNEQFF.

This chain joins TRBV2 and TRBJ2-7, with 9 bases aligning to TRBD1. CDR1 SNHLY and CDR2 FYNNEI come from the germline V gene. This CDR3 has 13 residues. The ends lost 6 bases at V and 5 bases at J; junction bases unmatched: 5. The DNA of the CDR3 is TGTGCCAGCAGCGCGGGACAGGGCCACGAGCAGTACTTC. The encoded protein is CASSAGQGHEQYF.

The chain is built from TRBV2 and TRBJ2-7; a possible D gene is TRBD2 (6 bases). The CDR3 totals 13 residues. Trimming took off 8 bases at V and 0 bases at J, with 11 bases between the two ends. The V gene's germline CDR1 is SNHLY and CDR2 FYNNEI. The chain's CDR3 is CASWAGTSYEQYF. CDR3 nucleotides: TGTGCCAGCTGGGCGGGGACCTCCTACGAGCAGTACTTC.

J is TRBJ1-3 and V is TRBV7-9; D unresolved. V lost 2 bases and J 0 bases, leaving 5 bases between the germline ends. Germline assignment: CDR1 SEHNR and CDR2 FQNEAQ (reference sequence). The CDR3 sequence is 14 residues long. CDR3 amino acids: CASSLQSSGNTIYF. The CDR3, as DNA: TGTGCCAGCAGCTTACAGTCCTCTGGAAACACCATATATTTT.

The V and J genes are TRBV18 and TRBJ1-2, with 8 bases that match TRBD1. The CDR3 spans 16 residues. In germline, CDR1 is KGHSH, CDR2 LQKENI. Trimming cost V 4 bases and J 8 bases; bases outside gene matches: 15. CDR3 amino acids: CASSQGRGHAGGGYTF. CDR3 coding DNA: TGTGCCAGCTCACAAGGCAGGGGGCATGCGGGCGGCGGCTACACCTTC.

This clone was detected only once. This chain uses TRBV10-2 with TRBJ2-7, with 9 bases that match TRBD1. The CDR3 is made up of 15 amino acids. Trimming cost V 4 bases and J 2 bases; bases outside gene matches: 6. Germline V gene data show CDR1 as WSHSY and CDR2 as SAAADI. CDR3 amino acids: CASSGRDRDTYEQYF. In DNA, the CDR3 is TGCGCCAGCAGTGGGCGGGACAGGGATACCTACGAGCAGTACTTC.

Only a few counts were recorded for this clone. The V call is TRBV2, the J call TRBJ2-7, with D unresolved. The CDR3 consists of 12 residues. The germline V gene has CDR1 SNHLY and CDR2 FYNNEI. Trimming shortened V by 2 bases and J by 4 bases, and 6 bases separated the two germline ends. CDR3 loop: CASSEMEYEQYF. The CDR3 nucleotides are TGTGCCAGCAGTGAAATGGAGTACGAGCAGTACTTC.

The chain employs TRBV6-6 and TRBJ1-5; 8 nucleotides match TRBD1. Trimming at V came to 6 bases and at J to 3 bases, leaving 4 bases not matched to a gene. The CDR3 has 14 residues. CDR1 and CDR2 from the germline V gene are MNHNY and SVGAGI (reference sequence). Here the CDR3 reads CASRDRVDNQPQHF. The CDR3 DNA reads TGTGCCAGCAGGGACAGGGTAGACAATCAGCCCCAGCATTTT.

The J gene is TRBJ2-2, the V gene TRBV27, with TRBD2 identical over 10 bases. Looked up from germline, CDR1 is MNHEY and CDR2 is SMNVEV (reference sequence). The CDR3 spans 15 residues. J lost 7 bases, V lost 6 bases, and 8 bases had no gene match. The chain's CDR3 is CASRGSGGASGELFF. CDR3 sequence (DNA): TGTGCCAGCAGGGGGAGCGGGGGGGCCAGCGGGGAGCTGTTTTTT.

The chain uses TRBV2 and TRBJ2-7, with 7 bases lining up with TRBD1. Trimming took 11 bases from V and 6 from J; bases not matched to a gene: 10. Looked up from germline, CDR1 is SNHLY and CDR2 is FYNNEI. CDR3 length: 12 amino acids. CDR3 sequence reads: CAGLTQGREQYF. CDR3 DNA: TGTGCCGGCCTGACACAGGGGCGCGAGCAGTACTTC.

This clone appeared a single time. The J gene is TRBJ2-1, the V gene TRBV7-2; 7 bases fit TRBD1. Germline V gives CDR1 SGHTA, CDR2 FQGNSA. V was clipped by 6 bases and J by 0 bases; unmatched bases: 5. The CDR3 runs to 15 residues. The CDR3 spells CASRYDRDSYNEQFF. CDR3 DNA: TGTGCCAGCAGGTATGACAGGGACTCCTACAATGAGCAGTTCTTC.

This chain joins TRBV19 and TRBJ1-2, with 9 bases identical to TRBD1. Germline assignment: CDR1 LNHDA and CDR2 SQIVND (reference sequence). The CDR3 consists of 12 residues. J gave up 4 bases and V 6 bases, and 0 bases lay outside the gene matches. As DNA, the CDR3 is TGTGCCAGTAGGGGACAGGGCTATGGCTACACCTTC. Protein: CASRGQGYGYTF.

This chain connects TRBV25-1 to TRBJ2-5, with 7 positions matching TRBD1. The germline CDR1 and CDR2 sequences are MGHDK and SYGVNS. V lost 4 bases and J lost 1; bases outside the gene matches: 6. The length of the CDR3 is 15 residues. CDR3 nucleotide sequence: TGTGCCAGCAGTGTAGGGGGCTCCATCCAAGAGACCCAGTACTTC. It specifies CASSVGGSIQETQYF. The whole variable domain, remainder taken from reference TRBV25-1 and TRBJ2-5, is EADIYQTPRYLVIGTGKKITLECSQTMGHDKMYWYQQDPGMELHLIHYSYGVNSTEKGDLSSESTVSRIRTEHFPLTLESARPSHTSQYLCASSVGGSIQETQYFGPGTRLLVL.

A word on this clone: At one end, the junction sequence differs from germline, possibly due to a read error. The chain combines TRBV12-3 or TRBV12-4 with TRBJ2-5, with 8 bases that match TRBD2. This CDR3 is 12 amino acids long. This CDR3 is CASSLGWRGVDF. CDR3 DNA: TGTGCCAGCAGTTTGGGTTGGCGGGGGGTTGACTTC.

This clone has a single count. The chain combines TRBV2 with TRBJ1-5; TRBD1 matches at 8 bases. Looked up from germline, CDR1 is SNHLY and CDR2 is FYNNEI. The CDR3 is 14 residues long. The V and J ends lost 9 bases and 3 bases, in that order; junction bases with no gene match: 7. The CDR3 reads CASSRDRNNQPQHF. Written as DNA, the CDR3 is TGTGCCAGTTCTCGGGACAGGAACAATCAGCCCCAGCATTTT.

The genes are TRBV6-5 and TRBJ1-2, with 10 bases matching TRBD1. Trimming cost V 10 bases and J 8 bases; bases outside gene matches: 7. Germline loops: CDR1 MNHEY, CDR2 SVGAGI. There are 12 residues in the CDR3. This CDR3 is CATGTGDRGYTF. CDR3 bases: TGTGCCACCGGGACAGGGGATCGGGGCTACACCTTC.

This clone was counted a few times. The CDR3 sequence: CASSQGLTETQYF. The DNA of the CDR3 is TGTGCCAGCAGCCAAGGACTAACAGAGACCCAGTACTTC. The gene calls are TRBV3-1 (or the pseudogene TRBV3-2) and TRBJ2-5, with a weak D call TRBD2 (5 bases). This CDR3 is 13 amino acids long. Deletions cut 1 base from V and 4 bases from J, with 7 bases between. The V gene's germline CDR1 is LGHDT and CDR2 YNNKEL (reference sequence).

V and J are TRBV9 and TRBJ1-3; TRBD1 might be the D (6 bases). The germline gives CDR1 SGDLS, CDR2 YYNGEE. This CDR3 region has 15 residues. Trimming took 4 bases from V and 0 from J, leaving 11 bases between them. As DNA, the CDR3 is TGTGCCAGCAGCAGTCGACAGGACTCTGGAAACACCATATATTTT. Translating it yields CASSSRQDSGNTIYF.

As DNA, the CDR3 is TGTGCCAGCAGTTATGAGGTTAGACGACAGGGGACTAACTACGAGCAGTACTTC. It translates to CASSYEVRRQGTNYEQYF. The chain employs TRBV6-2 or TRBV6-3 and TRBJ2-7, with D possibly TRBD1 on 8 matching bases. V was shortened by 3 bases and J by 3 bases, with 24 bases between the two germline ends. Germline assignment: CDR1 MNHEY and CDR2 SVGEGT. This CDR3 spans 18 amino acids.

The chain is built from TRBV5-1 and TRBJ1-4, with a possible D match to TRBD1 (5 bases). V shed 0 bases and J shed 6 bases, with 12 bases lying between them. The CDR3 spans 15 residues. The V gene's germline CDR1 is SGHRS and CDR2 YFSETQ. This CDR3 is CASSLEAGPDEKLFF. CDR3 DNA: TGCGCCAGCAGCTTGGAGGCAGGGCCCGATGAAAAACTGTTTTTT.

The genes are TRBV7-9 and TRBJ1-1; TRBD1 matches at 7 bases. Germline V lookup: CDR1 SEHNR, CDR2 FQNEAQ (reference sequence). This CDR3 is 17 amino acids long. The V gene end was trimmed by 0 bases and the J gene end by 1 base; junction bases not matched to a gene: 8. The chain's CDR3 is CASSLAAGEGANTEAFF. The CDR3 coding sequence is TGTGCCAGCAGCTTAGCAGCGGGCGAGGGGGCGAACACTGAAGCTTTCTTT.